This TCR beta chain was found in a study of cytomegalovirus exposure and HLA in healthy donors. Study findings and constraints: Presence/absence analyses supposed approximately even sequencing depth among donors. Information on immune exposure was restricted to one variable (CMV serostatus).

A remark on this clone: Its cognate antigen is unknown.

V lost 6 bases and J lost 10, with 15 bases in between. The CDR3 consists of 12 residues. The V gene's germline CDR1 is MNHEY and CDR2 SMNVEV (reference sequence). A multiplex PCR was run with 60 Vbeta primers and 13 Jbeta primers. The table came from immunoSEQ multiplex PCR; TCRdb's copy has only in-frame clones and leaves some out. The sample lists roughly 100,000 clones; around 57% were seen once. The clonotype originates from a human donor in good health. The chain carries TRBV27 and TRBJ1-1, with unresolved D. Input material: PBMCs. CDR3: CASSTGGQRAFF. The CDR3 DNA reads TGTGCCAGCAGCACTGGTGGCCAGCGAGCTTTCTTT.